One and the same sample provided the 20 T cell receptor beta chains below, sequenced in a study of cytomegalovirus exposure and HLA in healthy donors (dated by TCRdb to about 2017). Library preparation used the immunoSEQ multiplex PCR assay. A mixture of 60 forward primers for TCR Vbeta segments and 13 reverse primers for TCR Jbeta segments was used in the multiplex PCR. The immuneACCESS repertoire file appears here via TCRdb, limited to in-frame rearrangements. These files lack a portion of the clones; in checked studies, under half of the deficit traces to unresolved V genes, and the cause of the others is not known. Present in this sample are approximately 84,000 clones, roughly 73% of which were seen just once. The ten largest clones represent roughly 2.6% of the sample. The sample was PBMCs. The source of these receptors is a male donor in good health and CMV-seropositive.

The chain uses TRBV4-3 and TRBJ1-2, with a possible D match to TRBD1 (6 bases). The CDR3 is 14 amino acids. Germline V lookup: CDR1 LGHNA, CDR2 YSLEER. V lost 5 bases and J 7 bases, leaving 17 bases between the germline ends. DNA for the CDR3: TGCGCCAGCAGCGGTGGACGGGGGGCGAGTGGCTACACCTTC. It is translated as CASSGGRGASGYTF.

The rearrangement joins TRBV5-4 to TRBJ2-6; D not certain. CDR1 and CDR2 from the germline V gene are SGHNT and YYREEE (reference sequence). The V gene lost 4 bases and the J gene lost 1 base, with 6 bases spanning the gap. CDR3 length equals 14 residues. The CDR3 DNA sequence: TGTGCCAGCAGCCCCAAATCTGGGGCCAACGTCCTGACTTTC. This codes for CASSPKSGANVLTF.

V is TRBV9 and J is TRBJ2-7; possible D gene TRBD2, 6 bases. In germline, CDR1 is SGDLS, CDR2 YYNGEE. The V end was cut by 0 bases, the J end by 0 bases, with 10 bases between. This CDR3 region has 15 residues. This CDR3 is CASSVGLASSYEQYF. CDR3 nucleotide sequence: TGTGCCAGCAGCGTAGGGCTAGCGAGCTCCTACGAGCAGTACTTC.

This chain uses TRBV19 with TRBJ2-3; D might be TRBD2 (5 bases). This CDR3 region has 14 residues. Germline values: CDR1 LNHDA, CDR2 SQIVND (reference sequence). Trimming left V 4 bases short and J 1 base short, with 9 bases between. The CDR3 is CASSRERRTDTQYF. The CDR3 region has the DNA TGTGCCAGTAGTAGGGAGCGGCGCACAGATACGCAGTATTTT. Full variable domain (remainder filled in from reference TRBV19 and TRBJ2-3): DGGITQSPKYLFRKEGQNVTLSCEQNLNHDAMYWYRQDPGQGLRLIYYSQIVNDFQKGDIAEGYSVSREKKESFPLTVTSAQKNPTAFYLCASSRERRTDTQYFGPGTRLTVL.

The chain is built from TRBV2 and TRBJ2-1; 7 nucleotides agree with TRBD2. The CDR3 contains 15 residues. The trim removed 8 bases at V and 7 bases at J, leaving 14 bases unmatched. Germline V gene sequence: CDR1 SNHLY, CDR2 FYNNEI. The DNA for the CDR3 is TGTGCCAGCCACGGTCTTCGCGGGAGATTAAATGAGCAGTTCTTC. Protein product: CASHGLRGRLNEQFF.

The J gene is TRBJ2-6, the V gene TRBV4-3; 8 nucleotides match TRBD2. Germline assignment: CDR1 LGHNA and CDR2 YSLEER. The CDR3 loop spans 17 amino acids. J was trimmed by 0 bases and V by 7 bases; bases with no gene match: 8. The CDR3 DNA sequence: TGCGCCAGCACGCCGGGACTAGATGTCTCTGGGGCCAACGTCCTGACTTTC. Translation: CASTPGLDVSGANVLTF.

This chain connects TRBV5-1 to TRBJ2-7; D gene ambiguous. The CDR3 loop spans 14 amino acids. The V and J ends lost 0 bases and 2 bases respectively, with 9 bases between them. CDR1 is SGHRS and CDR2 is YFSETQ in the germline V gene. The CDR3 region is CASSLVAAAYEQYF. CDR3 sequence (DNA): TGCGCCAGCAGCTTGGTCGCTGCGGCCTACGAGCAGTACTTC.

This clone came up once. The chain combines TRBV28 with TRBJ1-4; 12 nucleotides line up with TRBD1. CDR1 is MDHEN and CDR2 is SYDVKM in the germline V gene. The junction had 12 bases not matched to a gene; V was cut back by 4 bases and J by 6 bases. This CDR3 contains 18 residues. The chain's CDR3 is CASSYPLRDRGLDEKLFF. CDR3 nucleotides: TGTGCCAGCAGTTATCCCCTTCGGGACAGGGGGCTGGATGAAAAACTGTTTTTT.

V usage is TRBV9 and J usage is TRBJ2-2; TRBD2 matches 7 bases. Looked up from germline, CDR1 is SGDLS and CDR2 is YYNGEE. V lost 3 bases to trimming and J lost 4 bases; unmatched junction nucleotides: 12. The CDR3 spans 17 residues. DNA for the CDR3: TGTGCCAGCAGCGGACAACTAGCGCGAAGTACCACCGGGGAGCTGTTTTTT. Protein sequence: CASSGQLARSTTGELFF.

This chain links TRBV25-1 with TRBJ2-1; 11 bases line up with TRBD2. The CDR3 consists of 13 residues. The trim removed 5 bases at V and 12 bases at J, leaving 6 bases unmatched. Germline loops: CDR1 MGHDK, CDR2 SYGVNS. In nucleotides, the CDR3 is TGTGCCAGCAGTACTAGCGGGAGTTTCTGGCAGTTCTTC. Translating it yields CASSTSGSFWQFF.

This clone was recorded a few times. The V and J genes are TRBV5-8 and TRBJ2-7; D remains unclear. This CDR3 has 12 amino acids. From germline, CDR1 is SGHTS and CDR2 YDEGEE. V lost 1 base and J lost 6, with 8 bases in between. The CDR3, as DNA: TGTGCCAGCAGCTTGCGCGTATCCGAGCAGTACTTC. Residues: CASSLRVSEQYF.

The chain combines TRBV6-4 with TRBJ1-1; D is unresolved. Trimming took off 5 bases at V and 2 bases at J, with 9 bases between the two ends. CDR1 is MRHNA, CDR2 SNTAGT, per germline. This CDR3 comprises 13 residues. Here the CDR3 reads CASSMLANTEAFF. DNA of the CDR3: TGTGCCAGCAGTATGTTAGCTAACACTGAAGCTTTCTTT.

By share, this clone counts as medium-sized. For the CDR3, the DNA is TGTGCCAGCAGCTTGGGGGTCAAGGGACTTCCTTGGGACTATGGCTACACCTTC. Its protein product is CASSLGVKGLPWDYGYTF. The chain recombines TRBV5-6 with TRBJ1-2; maybe TRBD1 (5 bases). The CDR3 runs 18 residues. CDR1 and CDR2 from the germline V gene are SGHDT and YYEEEE. Trimming pared 0 bases from V and 3 bases from J, leaving 21 bases between.

The chain recombines TRBV9 with TRBJ2-3, with TRBD1 as a possible D gene (6 bases). The germline CDR1 and CDR2 sequences are SGDLS and YYNGEE. Trimming pared 4 bases from V and 2 bases from J, leaving 14 bases between. The CDR3 runs 15 residues. In DNA form, the CDR3 reads TGTGCCAGCAGCCCCGCCCAGGGGACCACAGATACGCAGTATTTT. Its protein is CASSPAQGTTDTQYF.

This clone was detected a few times. The chain employs TRBV27 and TRBJ1-1, with 9 bases aligning to TRBD1. Germline CDR1 MNHEY, CDR2 SMNVEV (reference sequence). This CDR3 is 13 amino acids long. With 5 bases clipped from V and 5 bases from J, the junction kept 3 bases outside the gene matches. CDR3 sequence (DNA): TGTGCCAGCAGTCTTGACAGGGGGACTGAAGCTTTCTTT. Protein sequence: CASSLDRGTEAFF.

Only one count was recorded for this clone. This rearrangement joins TRBV7-3 to TRBJ2-3; TRBD2 aligns across 8 bases. Per the germline V gene, CDR1 is SGHTA and CDR2 is FQGTGA. The CDR3 contains 17 residues. V lost 6 bases, J lost 2 bases, and 13 bases stayed unmatched. CDR3 sequence: CASRLTPSSGPTDTQYF. CDR3 DNA sequence: TGTGCCAGCAGACTAACTCCCTCTAGCGGGCCCACAGATACGCAGTATTTT. Complete variable domain (other parts from reference TRBV7-3 and TRBJ2-3): GAGVSQTPSNKVTEKGKYVELRCDPISGHTALYWYRQSLGQGPEFLIYFQGTGAADDSGLPNDRFFAVRPEGSVSTLKIQRTERGDSAVYLCASRLTPSSGPTDTQYFGPGTRLTVL.

The chain's CDR3 is CASSLTGQGLNEQFF. The DNA for the CDR3 is TGCGCCAGCAGCCTGACGGGACAGGGACTGAATGAGCAGTTCTTC. The V call is TRBV5-1, the J call TRBJ2-1, with TRBD1 matching over 9 bases. The J segment lost 7 bases and the V segment lost 4 bases, leaving 9 bases of the junction unmatched. The germline gives CDR1 SGHRS, CDR2 YFSETQ. This CDR3 region has 15 residues.

The gene calls are TRBV19 and TRBJ2-7; 8 nucleotides align to TRBD2. Germline V gives CDR1 LNHDA, CDR2 SQIVND (reference sequence). Trimming at V came to 9 bases and at J to 2 bases, leaving 6 bases not matched to a gene. The CDR3 extends over 13 amino acids. CDR3 in DNA: TGTGCCAGCCGGACGGGGGGGACCTACGAGCAGTACTTC. Its translation: CASRTGGTYEQYF.

This clone was counted once. V gene TRBV28 combines with J gene TRBJ2-1; D unclear. The V gene's germline CDR1 is MDHEN and CDR2 SYDVKM. The CDR3 consists of 13 residues. V dropped 6 bases and J dropped 6 bases, with 12 bases sitting between them. The CDR3 nucleotides read TGTGCCAGCAGCCTATCCTGGTTCAATGAGCAGTTCTTC. Translating gives CASSLSWFNEQFF. The variable domain in full, completed from reference TRBV28 and TRBJ2-1, reads DVKVTQSSRYLVKRTGEKVFLECVQDMDHENMFWYRQDPGLGLRLIYFSYDVKMKEKGDIPEGYSVSREKKERFSLILESASTNQTSMYLCASSLSWFNEQFFGPGTRLTVL.

V usage is TRBV19 and J usage is TRBJ2-1; 8 bases align to TRBD1. Germline V gives CDR1 LNHDA, CDR2 SQIVND (reference sequence). V dropped 8 bases and J dropped 3; count of bases not matched to a gene: 12. The CDR3 covers 16 residues. The CDR3, as DNA: TGTGCCAGTCAGGCAAACAGGGGGACCTTCTACAATGAGCAGTTCTTC. Protein product: CASQANRGTFYNEQFF.